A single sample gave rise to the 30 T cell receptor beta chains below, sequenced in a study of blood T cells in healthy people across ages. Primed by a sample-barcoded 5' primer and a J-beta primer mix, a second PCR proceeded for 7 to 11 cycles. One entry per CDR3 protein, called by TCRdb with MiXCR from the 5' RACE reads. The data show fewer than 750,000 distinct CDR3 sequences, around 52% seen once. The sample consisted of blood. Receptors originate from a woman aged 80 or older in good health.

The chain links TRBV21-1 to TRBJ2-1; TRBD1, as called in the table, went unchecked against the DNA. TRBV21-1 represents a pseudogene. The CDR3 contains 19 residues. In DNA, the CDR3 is TGTGCCAGCAGCAAATCAAACATCCCGGGACAGGGGGCTCCGAATGAGCAGTTCTTC. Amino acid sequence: CASSKSNIPGQGAPNEQFF.

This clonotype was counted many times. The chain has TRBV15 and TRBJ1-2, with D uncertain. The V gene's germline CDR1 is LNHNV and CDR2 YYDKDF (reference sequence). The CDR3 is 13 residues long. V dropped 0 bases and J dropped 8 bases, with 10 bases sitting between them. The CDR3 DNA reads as TGTGCCACCAGCAGAGAAGGAATCGGAGGCTACACCTTC. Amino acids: CATSREGIGGYTF.

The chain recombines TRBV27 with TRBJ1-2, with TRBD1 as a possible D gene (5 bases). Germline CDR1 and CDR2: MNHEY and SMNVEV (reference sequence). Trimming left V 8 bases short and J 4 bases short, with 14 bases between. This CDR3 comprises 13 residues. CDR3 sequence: CASGLGRIYGYTF. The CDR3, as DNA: TGTGCCAGCGGGTTGGGACGGATCTATGGCTACACCTTC.

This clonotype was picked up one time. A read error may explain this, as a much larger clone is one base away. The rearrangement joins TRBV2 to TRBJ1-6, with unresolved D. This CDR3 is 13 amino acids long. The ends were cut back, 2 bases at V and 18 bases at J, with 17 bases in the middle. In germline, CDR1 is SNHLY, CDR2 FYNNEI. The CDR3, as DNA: TGTGCCAGCAGTGAATCGGGTAGTTCCCTCGCCCACTTT. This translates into CASSESGSSLAHF.

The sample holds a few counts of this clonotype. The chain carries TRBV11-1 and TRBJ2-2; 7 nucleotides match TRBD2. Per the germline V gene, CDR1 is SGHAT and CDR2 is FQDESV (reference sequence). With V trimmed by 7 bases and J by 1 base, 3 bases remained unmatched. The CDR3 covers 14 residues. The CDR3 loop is CASKRDWNTGELFF. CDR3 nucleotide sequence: TGTGCCAGCAAGCGGGATTGGAACACCGGGGAGCTGTTTTTT.

The CDR3 here is CASCDNLSENTQYF. CDR3 sequence (DNA): TGTGCCAGTTGCGACAATCTAAGCGAAAATACGCAGTATTTT. J is TRBJ2-3 and V is TRBV18, with D unresolved. Germline values: CDR1 KGHSH, CDR2 LQKENI. V lost 9 bases to trimming and J lost 7 bases, with 20 bases between them. The CDR3 consists of 14 residues.

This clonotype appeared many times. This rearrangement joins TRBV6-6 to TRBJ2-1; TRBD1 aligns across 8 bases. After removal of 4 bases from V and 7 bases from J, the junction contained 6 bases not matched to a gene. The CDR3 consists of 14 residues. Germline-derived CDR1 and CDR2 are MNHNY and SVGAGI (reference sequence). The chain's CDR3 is CASSSGQEGNEQFF. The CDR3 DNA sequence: TGTGCCAGCAGTTCGGGACAGGAAGGGAATGAGCAGTTCTTC.

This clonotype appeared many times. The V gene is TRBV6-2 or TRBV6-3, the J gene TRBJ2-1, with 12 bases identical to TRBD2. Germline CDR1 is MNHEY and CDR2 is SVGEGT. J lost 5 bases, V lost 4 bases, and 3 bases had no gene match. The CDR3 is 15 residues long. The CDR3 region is CASSSGLAGNNEQFF. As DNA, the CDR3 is TGTGCCAGCAGTTCGGGACTAGCGGGTAACAATGAGCAGTTCTTC.

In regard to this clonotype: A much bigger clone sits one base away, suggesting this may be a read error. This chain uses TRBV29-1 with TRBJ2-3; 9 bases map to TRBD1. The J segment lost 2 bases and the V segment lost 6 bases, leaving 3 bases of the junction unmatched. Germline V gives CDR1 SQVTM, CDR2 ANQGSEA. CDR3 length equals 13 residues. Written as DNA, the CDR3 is TGCAGCGTGGGGACAGGGATCACAGATACGCAGTATTTT. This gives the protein CSVGTGITDTQYF.

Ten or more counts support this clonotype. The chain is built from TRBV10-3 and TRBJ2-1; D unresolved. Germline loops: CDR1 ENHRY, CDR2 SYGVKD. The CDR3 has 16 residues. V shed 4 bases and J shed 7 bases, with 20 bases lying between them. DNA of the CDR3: TGTGCCATCAGTGCCCAGAGCAGCCTCACCCCTAATGAGCAGTTCTTC. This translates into CAISAQSSLTPNEQFF.

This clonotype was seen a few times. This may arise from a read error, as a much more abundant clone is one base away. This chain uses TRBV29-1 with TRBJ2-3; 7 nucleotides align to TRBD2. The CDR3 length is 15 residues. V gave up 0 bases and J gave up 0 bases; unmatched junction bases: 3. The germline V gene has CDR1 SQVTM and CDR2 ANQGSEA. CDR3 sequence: CSVEDVAGSTDTQYF. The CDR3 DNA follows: TGCAGCGTTGAAGATGTAGCGGGTAGCACAGATACGCAGTATTTT.

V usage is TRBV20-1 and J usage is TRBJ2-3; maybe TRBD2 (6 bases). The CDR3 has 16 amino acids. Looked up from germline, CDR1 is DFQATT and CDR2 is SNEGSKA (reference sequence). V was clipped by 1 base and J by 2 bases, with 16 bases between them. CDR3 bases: TGCAGTGCTAGAGCCTTCTTTGGGAGGCTCACAGATACGCAGTATTTT. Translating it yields CSARAFFGRLTDTQYF.

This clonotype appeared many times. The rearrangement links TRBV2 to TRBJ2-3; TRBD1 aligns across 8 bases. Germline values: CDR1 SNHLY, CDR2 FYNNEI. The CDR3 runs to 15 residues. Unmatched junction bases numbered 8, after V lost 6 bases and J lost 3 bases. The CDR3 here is CASSRQGTNTDTQYF. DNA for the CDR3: TGTGCCAGCAGCAGACAGGGGACAAATACAGATACGCAGTATTTT. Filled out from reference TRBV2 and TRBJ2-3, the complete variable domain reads EPEVTQTPSHQVTQMGQEVILRCVPISNHLYFYWYRQILGQKVEFLVSFYNNEISEKSEIFDDQFSVERPDGSNFTLKIRSTKLEDSAMYFCASSRQGTNTDTQYFGPGTRLTVL.

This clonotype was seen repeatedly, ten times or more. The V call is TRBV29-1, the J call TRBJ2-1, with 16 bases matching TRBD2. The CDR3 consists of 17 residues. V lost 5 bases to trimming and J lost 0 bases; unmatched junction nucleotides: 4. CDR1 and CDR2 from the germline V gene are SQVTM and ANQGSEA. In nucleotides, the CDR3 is TGCAGCGTTAAGGGACTAGCGGGAGGGCCCTCCTACAATGAGCAGTTCTTC. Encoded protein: CSVKGLAGGPSYNEQFF.

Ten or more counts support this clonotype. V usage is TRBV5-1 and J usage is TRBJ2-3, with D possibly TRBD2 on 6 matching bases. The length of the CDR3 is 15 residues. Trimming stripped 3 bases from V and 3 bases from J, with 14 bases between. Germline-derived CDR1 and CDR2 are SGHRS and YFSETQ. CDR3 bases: TGCGCCAGCAGCTCATCGGGAGCAGAAACAGATACGCAGTATTTT. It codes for CASSSSGAETDTQYF.

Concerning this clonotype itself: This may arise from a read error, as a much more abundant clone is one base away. CDR3 amino acids: CASSGGFATDTQYF. The CDR3 DNA reads TGTGCCAGCAGTGGGGGCTTCGCCACAGATACGCAGTATTTT. The chain links TRBV12-3 or TRBV12-4 to TRBJ2-3, with a possible D match to TRBD1 (6 bases). Between the trimmed V and J ends, which lost 5 bases and 2 bases, there was a span of 11 bases. The CDR3 has 14 residues.

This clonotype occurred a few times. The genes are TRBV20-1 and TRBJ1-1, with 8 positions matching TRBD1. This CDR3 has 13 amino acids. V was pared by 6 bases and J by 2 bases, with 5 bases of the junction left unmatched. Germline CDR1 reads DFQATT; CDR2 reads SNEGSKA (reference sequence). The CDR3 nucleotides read TGCAGTGCAGAGACAGGGGCAAACACTGAAGCTTTCTTT. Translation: CSAETGANTEAFF.

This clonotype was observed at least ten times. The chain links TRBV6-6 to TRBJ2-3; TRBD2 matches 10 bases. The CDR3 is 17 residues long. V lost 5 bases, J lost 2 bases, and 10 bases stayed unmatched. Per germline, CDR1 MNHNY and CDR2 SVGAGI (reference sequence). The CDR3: CASSNRDSGRFTDTQYF. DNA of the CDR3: TGTGCCAGCAGTAACCGGGATAGCGGGAGGTTCACAGATACGCAGTATTTT.

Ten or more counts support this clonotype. The CDR3 spells CASSYGGAGYNEQFF. For the CDR3, the DNA is TGTGCCAGCAGTTACGGGGGGGCTGGCTACAATGAGCAGTTCTTC. The chain is built from TRBV6-2 or TRBV6-3 and TRBJ2-1; D is possibly TRBD2 (7 bases). V was shortened by 2 bases and J by 3 bases, with 11 bases between the two germline ends. The length of the CDR3 is 15 residues. In germline, CDR1 is MNHEY, CDR2 SVGEGT.

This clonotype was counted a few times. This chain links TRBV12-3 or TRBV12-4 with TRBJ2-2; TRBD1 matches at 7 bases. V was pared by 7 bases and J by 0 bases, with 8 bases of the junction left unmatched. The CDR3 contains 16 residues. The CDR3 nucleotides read TGTGCCAGCAAGCCCGACAGGGCTGCGAACACCGGGGAGCTGTTTTTT. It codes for CASKPDRAANTGELFF.

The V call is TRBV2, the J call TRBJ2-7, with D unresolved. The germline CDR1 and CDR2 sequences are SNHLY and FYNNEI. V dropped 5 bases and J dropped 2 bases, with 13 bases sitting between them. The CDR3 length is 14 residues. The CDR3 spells CASSNRTRTYEQYF. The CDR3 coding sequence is TGTGCCAGCAGTAACCGGACCCGTACCTACGAGCAGTACTTC.

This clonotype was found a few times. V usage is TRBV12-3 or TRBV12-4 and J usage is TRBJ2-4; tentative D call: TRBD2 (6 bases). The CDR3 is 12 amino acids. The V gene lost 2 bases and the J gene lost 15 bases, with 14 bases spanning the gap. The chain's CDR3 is CASSLIGRRVYF. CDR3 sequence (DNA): TGTGCCAGCAGTTTAATTGGACGGAGGGTGTACTTC.

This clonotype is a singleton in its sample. This chain's CDR3 is CASSSPRTGTQETQYF. As DNA, the CDR3 is TGTGCCAGCAGTTCCCCCCGGACAGGTACACAAGAGACCCAGTACTTC. The chain has TRBV12-3 or TRBV12-4 and TRBJ2-5; 7 bases are shared with TRBD1. With 4 bases clipped from V and 2 bases from J, the junction kept 10 bases outside the gene matches. This CDR3 contains 16 residues.

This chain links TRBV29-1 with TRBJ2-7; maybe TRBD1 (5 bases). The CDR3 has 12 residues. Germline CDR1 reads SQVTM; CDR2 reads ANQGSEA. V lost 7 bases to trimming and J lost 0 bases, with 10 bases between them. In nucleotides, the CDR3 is TGCAGCGCAAACACAGGCTCCTACGAGCAGTACTTC. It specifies CSANTGSYEQYF.

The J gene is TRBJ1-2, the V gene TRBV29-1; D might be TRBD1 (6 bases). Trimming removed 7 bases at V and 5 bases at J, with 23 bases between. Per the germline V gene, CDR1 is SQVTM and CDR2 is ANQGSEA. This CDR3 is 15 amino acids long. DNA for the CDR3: TGCAGCGCCGCCTTGGGGGCAGGGGTAAGATATGGCTACACCTTC. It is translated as CSAALGAGVRYGYTF. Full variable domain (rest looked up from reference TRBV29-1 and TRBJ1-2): SAVISQKPSRDICQRGTSLTIQCQVDSQVTMMFWYRQQPGQSLTLIATANQGSEATYESGFVIDKFPISRPNLTFSTLTVSNMSPEDSSIYLCSAALGAGVRYGYTFGSGTRLTVV.

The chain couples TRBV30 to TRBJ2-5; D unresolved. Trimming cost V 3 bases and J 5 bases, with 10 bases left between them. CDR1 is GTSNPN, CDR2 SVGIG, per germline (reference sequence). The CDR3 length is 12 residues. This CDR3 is CAWSAVRETQYF. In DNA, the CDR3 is TGTGCCTGGAGCGCAGTCCGGGAGACCCAGTACTTC.

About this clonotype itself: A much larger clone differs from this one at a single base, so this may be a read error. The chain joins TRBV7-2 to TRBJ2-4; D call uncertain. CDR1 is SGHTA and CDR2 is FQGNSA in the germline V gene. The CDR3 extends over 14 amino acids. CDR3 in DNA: TGTGCCAGCAGCGTAGCTGTGGGAATCGACATTCAGTACTTC. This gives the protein CASSVAVGIDIQYF.

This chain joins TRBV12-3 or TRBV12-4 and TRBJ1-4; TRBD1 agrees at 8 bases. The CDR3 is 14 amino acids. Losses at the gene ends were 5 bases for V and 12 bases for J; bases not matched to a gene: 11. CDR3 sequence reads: CASSNRQGWSELFF. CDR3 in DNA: TGTGCCAGCAGTAACAGACAGGGGTGGTCAGAACTGTTTTTT.

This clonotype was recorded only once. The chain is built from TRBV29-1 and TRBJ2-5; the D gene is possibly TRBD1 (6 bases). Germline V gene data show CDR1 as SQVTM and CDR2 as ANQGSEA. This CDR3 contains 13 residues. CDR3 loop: CSGGQHNQETQYF. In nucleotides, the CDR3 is TGCAGTGGTGGACAGCACAACCAAGAGACCCAGTACTTC.

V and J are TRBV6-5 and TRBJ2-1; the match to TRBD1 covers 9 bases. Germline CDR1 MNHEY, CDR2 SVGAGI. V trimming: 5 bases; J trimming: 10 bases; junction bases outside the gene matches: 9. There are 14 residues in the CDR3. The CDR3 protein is CASSHRDRVAEQFF. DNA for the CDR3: TGTGCCAGCAGTCACCGGGACAGGGTCGCAGAGCAGTTCTTC.